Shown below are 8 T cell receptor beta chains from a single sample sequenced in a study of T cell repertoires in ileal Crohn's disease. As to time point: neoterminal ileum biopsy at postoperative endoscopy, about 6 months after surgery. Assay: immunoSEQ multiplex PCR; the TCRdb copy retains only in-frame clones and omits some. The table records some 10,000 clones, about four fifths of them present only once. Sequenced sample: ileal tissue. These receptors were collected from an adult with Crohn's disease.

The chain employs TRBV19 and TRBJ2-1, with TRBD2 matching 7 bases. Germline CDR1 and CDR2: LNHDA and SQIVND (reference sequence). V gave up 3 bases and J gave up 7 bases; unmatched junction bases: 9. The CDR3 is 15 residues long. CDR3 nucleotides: TGTGCCAGTAGTATTCTGGCGGGAGATACTAATGAGCAGTTCTTC. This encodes CASSILAGDTNEQFF.

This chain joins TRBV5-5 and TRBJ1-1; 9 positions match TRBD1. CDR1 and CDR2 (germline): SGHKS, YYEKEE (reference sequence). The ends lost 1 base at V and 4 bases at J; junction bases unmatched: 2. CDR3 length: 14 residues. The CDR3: CASSLLTGGTEAFF. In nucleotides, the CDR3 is TGTGCCAGCAGCTTGTTGACAGGGGGCACTGAAGCTTTCTTT.

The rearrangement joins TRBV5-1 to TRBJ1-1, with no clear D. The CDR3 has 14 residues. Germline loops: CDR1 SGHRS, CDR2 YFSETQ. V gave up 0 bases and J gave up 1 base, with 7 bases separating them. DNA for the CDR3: TGCGCCAGCAGCTTGGATAGTTGGAACACTGAAGCTTTCTTT. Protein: CASSLDSWNTEAFF. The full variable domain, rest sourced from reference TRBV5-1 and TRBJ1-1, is KAGVTQTPRYLIKTRGQQVTLSCSPISGHRSVSWYQQTPGQGLQFLFEYFSETQRNKGNFPGRFSGRQFSNSRSEMNVSTLELGDSALYLCASSLDSWNTEAFFGQGTRLTVV.

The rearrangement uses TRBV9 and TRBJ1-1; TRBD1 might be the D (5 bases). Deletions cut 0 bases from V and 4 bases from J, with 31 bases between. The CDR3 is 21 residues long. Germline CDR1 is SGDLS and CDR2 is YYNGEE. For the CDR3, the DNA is TGTGCCAGCAGCGTAGCACACCGGAGGGCAGGGCAAGGTTTTCGGGGCACTGAAGCTTTCTTT. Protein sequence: CASSVAHRRAGQGFRGTEAFF.

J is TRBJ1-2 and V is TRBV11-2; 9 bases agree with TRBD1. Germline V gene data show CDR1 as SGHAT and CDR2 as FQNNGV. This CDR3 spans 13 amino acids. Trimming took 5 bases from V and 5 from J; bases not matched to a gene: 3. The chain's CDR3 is CASSVDRGYGYTF. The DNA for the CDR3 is TGTGCCAGCAGCGTGGACAGGGGATATGGCTACACCTTC.

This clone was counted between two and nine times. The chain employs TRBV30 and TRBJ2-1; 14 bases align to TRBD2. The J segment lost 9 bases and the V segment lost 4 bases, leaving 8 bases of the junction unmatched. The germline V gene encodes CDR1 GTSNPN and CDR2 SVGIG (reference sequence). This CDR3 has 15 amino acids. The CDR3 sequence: CAWKRTSGRSGEQFF. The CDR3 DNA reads TGTGCCTGGAAACGGACTAGCGGGAGGTCAGGTGAGCAGTTCTTC.

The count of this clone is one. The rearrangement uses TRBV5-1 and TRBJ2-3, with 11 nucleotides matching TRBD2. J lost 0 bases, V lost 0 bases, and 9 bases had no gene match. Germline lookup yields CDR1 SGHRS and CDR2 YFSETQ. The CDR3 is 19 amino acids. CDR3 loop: CASSLVVAGGGRSTDTQYF. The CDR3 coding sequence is TGCGCCAGCAGCTTGGTAGTAGCGGGAGGGGGTCGGAGCACAGATACGCAGTATTTT.

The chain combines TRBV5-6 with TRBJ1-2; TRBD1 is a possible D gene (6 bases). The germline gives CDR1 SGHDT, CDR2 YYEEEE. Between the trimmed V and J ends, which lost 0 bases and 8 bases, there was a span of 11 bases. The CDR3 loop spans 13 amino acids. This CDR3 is CASSLGQGNGYTF. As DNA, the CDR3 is TGTGCCAGCAGCTTGGGCCAGGGGAACGGCTACACCTTC.